What follows are 13 T cell receptor beta chains derived from one specimen sequenced in a study of brain T cells in children with intractable seizures. Documented time point: blood from clinic visit 5 months post-surgery; TSC patient then seizure free. TCRdb's copy holds only in-frame clones and misses some; the assay was immunoSEQ multiplex PCR. The data hold 340,000 or so clones, with approximately 93% observed a single time. This specimen was peripheral blood, taken about 5 months after surgery. These receptors all come from a boy in the first two years of life with tuberous sclerosis and intractable seizures.

V and J are TRBV9 and TRBJ2-5, with D perhaps TRBD1 (5 bases). Germline V gives CDR1 SGDLS, CDR2 YYNGEE. V lost 0 bases and J 1 base, leaving 13 bases between the germline ends. CDR3 length: 16 amino acids. The DNA of the CDR3 is TGTGCCAGCAGCGTAGCTATGACAGCAACCCAAGAGACCCAGTACTTC. Translated: CASSVAMTATQETQYF.

The V call is TRBV30, the J call TRBJ1-2; a weak D match, TRBD1 (5 bases). V lost 4 bases and J 7 bases, leaving 16 bases between the germline ends. The germline V gene encodes CDR1 GTSNPN and CDR2 SVGIG (reference sequence). The CDR3 has 13 residues. The CDR3 sequence is CAWTPHGQGGYTF. The CDR3 nucleotides are TGTGCCTGGACACCCCACGGGCAGGGTGGCTACACCTTC.

This clone was observed a single time. The rearrangement uses TRBV5-4 and TRBJ1-2; tentatively, D is TRBD1 (6 bases). From germline, CDR1 is SGHNT and CDR2 YYREEE (reference sequence). The CDR3 extends over 15 amino acids. The V end was cut by 3 bases, the J end by 1 base, with 13 bases between. The CDR3 here is CASSSRQDFNYGYTF. CDR3 nucleotides: TGTGCCAGCAGCTCCCGACAGGATTTTAACTATGGCTACACCTTC.

The chain joins TRBV7-8 to TRBJ2-7, with D perhaps TRBD2 (7 bases). The CDR3 consists of 16 residues. Between the trimmed V and J ends, which lost 2 bases and 7 bases, there was a span of 21 bases. CDR1 and CDR2 (germline): SGHVS, FQNEAQ. In DNA form, the CDR3 reads TGTGCCAGCAGCTTATCTACGAAGGGGGGGGCGAGGGAGCAGTACTTC. It encodes CASSLSTKGGAREQYF.

The chain joins TRBV5-1 to TRBJ1-5, with a possible D match to TRBD1 (6 bases). Per the germline V gene, CDR1 is SGHRS and CDR2 is YFSETQ. This CDR3 has 18 amino acids. V lost 4 bases to trimming and J lost 2 bases, with 22 bases between them. CDR3 amino acids: CASSLLRRQALGNQPQHF. The CDR3 DNA is TGCGCCAGCAGCCTCTTACGTCGACAGGCTTTAGGCAATCAGCCCCAGCATTTT.

The J gene is TRBJ2-2, the V gene TRBV29-1, with D tentatively TRBD1 or TRBD2 (5 bases each). The CDR3 contains 14 residues. Germline-derived CDR1 and CDR2 are SQVTM and ANQGSEA. Trimming left V 7 bases short and J 1 base short, with 13 bases between. This chain's CDR3 is CSGGFSENTGELFF. CDR3 nucleotide sequence: TGCAGCGGGGGGTTCTCGGAGAACACCGGGGAGCTGTTTTTT.

V and J are TRBV3-1 (or the pseudogene TRBV3-2) and TRBJ2-3, with 10 bases that match TRBD2. The V segment lost 2 bases and the J segment 3 bases; nucleotides outside the gene matches: 5. In germline, CDR1 is LGHDT, CDR2 YNNKEL (reference sequence). The CDR3 contains 16 residues. CDR3 coding DNA: TGTGCCAGCAGCCAACAACTAGCGGGACGGACAGATACGCAGTATTTT. It yields the protein CASSQQLAGRTDTQYF.

V and J are TRBV5-3 and TRBJ2-7, with 7 bases lining up with TRBD1. TRBV5-3 counts as an open reading frame of uncertain function. V dropped 9 bases and J dropped 3; count of bases not matched to a gene: 15. CDR3 length: 15 residues. CDR3 sequence: CATPNPTGSLYEQYF. DNA for the CDR3: TGTGCCACCCCAAACCCGACAGGGTCCCTCTACGAGCAGTACTTC.

This clone was recorded once. The chain links TRBV19 to TRBJ2-7; D tentatively reads TRBD1 or TRBD2 (5 bases each). The germline CDR1 and CDR2 sequences are LNHDA and SQIVND (reference sequence). V dropped 8 bases and J dropped 3 bases, with 14 bases sitting between them. The CDR3 loop spans 13 amino acids. CDR3 amino acids: CASGGPRGYEQYF. In DNA, the CDR3 is TGTGCCAGTGGCGGGCCGAGGGGCTACGAGCAGTACTTC. The whole variable domain, filled in from reference TRBV19 and TRBJ2-7, reads DGGITQSPKYLFRKEGQNVTLSCEQNLNHDAMYWYRQDPGQGLRLIYYSQIVNDFQKGDIAEGYSVSREKKESFPLTVTSAQKNPTAFYLCASGGPRGYEQYFGPGTRLTVT.

The rearrangement joins TRBV15 to TRBJ1-3; 8 bases line up with TRBD1. After removal of 1 base from V and 0 bases from J, the junction contained 8 bases not matched to a gene. CDR3 length: 18 amino acids. Germline V gene data show CDR1 as LNHNV and CDR2 as YYDKDF (reference sequence). CDR3 in amino acids: CATSRVSDRAHSGNTIYF. CDR3 in DNA: TGTGCCACCAGCAGAGTATCGGACAGGGCTCACTCTGGAAACACCATATATTTT.

Only one count was recorded for this clone. The rearrangement links TRBV29-1 to TRBJ1-1, with a weak D call TRBD1 (5 bases). This CDR3 is 15 amino acids long. The germline V gene has CDR1 SQVTM and CDR2 ANQGSEA. V was shortened by 4 bases and J by 5 bases, with 20 bases between the two germline ends. The chain's CDR3 is CSVVPYAGRETEAFF. In DNA form, the CDR3 reads TGCAGCGTTGTCCCTTACGCAGGGAGGGAGACTGAAGCTTTCTTT.

This clone was detected only once. The V call is TRBV19, the J call TRBJ1-5, with 7 bases fitting TRBD1. There are 18 residues in the CDR3. V shed 10 bases, J shed 3 bases, and the junction held 21 bases outside the gene matches. The germline CDR1 and CDR2 sequences are LNHDA and SQIVND (reference sequence). CDR3 in amino acids: CATSLSPHKGALNQPQHF. DNA for the CDR3: TGTGCCACCTCTCTTTCTCCCCACAAGGGGGCTCTCAATCAGCCCCAGCATTTT. The full variable domain, with the rest looked up from reference TRBV19 and TRBJ1-5, is DGGITQSPKYLFRKEGQNVTLSCEQNLNHDAMYWYRQDPGQGLRLIYYSQIVNDFQKGDIAEGYSVSREKKESFPLTVTSAQKNPTAFYLCATSLSPHKGALNQPQHFGDGTRLSIL.

This clone counts as medium-sized. V usage is TRBV24-1 and J usage is TRBJ2-3, with 10 bases aligning to TRBD2. The CDR3 runs to 17 residues. The J segment lost 0 bases and the V segment lost 1 base, leaving 3 bases of the junction unmatched. Per the germline V gene, CDR1 is KGHDR and CDR2 is SFDVKD. In nucleotides, the CDR3 is TGTGCCACCAGTGATTTTCCTAGCGGGGGCAGCACAGATACGCAGTATTTT. Its protein product is CATSDFPSGGSTDTQYF.